Presented here are 14 T cell receptor beta chains from one specimen sequenced in a study of control samples from healthy donors and cancer patients. Measured with immunoSEQ multiplex PCR; TCRdb has only the in-frame clones, and not every one. The table shows around 41,000 clones, with around 94% occurring only once. Sequenced input: blood. The receptors were gathered from a man aged 55 to 70 in good health.

The chain carries TRBV19 and TRBJ2-7; 11 bases match TRBD2. V lost 6 bases and J lost 3; bases outside the gene matches: 7. Germline V lookup: CDR1 LNHDA, CDR2 SQIVND (reference sequence). This CDR3 comprises 15 residues. CDR3 sequence reads: CASSHGTSGIYEQYF. The CDR3 nucleotides are TGTGCCAGTAGCCATGGGACTAGCGGTATCTACGAGCAGTACTTC.

The V and J genes are TRBV9 and TRBJ1-2; TRBD1 aligns across 10 bases. Germline CDR1 is SGDLS and CDR2 is YYNGEE. J lost 6 bases, V lost 4 bases, and 15 bases had no gene match. This CDR3 contains 17 residues. The CDR3 DNA sequence: TGTGCCAGCAGCCTCTTGAGGGACAGGGGTGGAGGAGATGGCTACACCTTC. It yields the protein CASSLLRDRGGGDGYTF.

The V and J genes are TRBV28 and TRBJ2-1; D uncertain. Germline CDR1 is MDHEN and CDR2 is SYDVKM. The CDR3 runs to 14 residues. The V and J ends lost 3 bases and 4 bases respectively, with 10 bases between them. CDR3 coding DNA: TGTGCCAGCAGTTTCCTCAATGAGTACAATGAGCAGTTCTTC. This encodes CASSFLNEYNEQFF.

This clone came up once. The chain employs TRBV6-5 and TRBJ2-2; D not resolved. Trimming shortened V by 7 bases and J by 2 bases, and 11 bases separated the two germline ends. The V gene's germline CDR1 is MNHEY and CDR2 SVGAGI. This CDR3 contains 14 residues. The CDR3 here is CASIRAVNTGELFF. CDR3 sequence (DNA): TGTGCCAGCATAAGGGCAGTCAACACCGGGGAGCTGTTTTTT.

V is TRBV21-1 and J is TRBJ1-1; the table's D call TRBD1 went unverified against the DNA. TRBV21-1 is a known pseudogene. The CDR3 runs 14 residues. The CDR3 nucleotides are TGTGCCAGCAGCAAAGGGGCCGTAAACACTGAAGCTTTCTTT. Its protein is CASSKGAVNTEAFF.

This chain connects TRBV4-2 to TRBJ1-5; 8 nucleotides match TRBD1. CDR1 is LGHNA, CDR2 YNFKEQ, per germline. Losses at the gene ends were 1 base for V and 6 bases for J; bases not matched to a gene: 2. This CDR3 contains 14 residues. The CDR3 loop is CASSQAGGTQPQHF. The CDR3 region has the DNA TGTGCCAGCAGCCAAGCAGGGGGCACTCAGCCCCAGCATTTT.

This sequence joins TRBV30 and TRBJ2-5; 10 bases agree with TRBD2. After removal of 1 base from V and 4 bases from J, the junction contained 6 bases not matched to a gene. The CDR3 loop spans 15 amino acids. CDR1 GTSNPN and CDR2 SVGIG come from the germline V gene (reference sequence). CDR3 sequence reads: CAWSGLAGVGETQYF. As DNA, the CDR3 is TGTGCCTGGAGTGGGCTAGCGGGAGTTGGAGAGACCCAGTACTTC.

This clone was counted once. The genes are TRBV29-1 and TRBJ2-1; perhaps TRBD2 as D (6 bases). This CDR3 has 14 amino acids. V was cut by 4 bases and J by 2 bases, with 12 bases left in between. Germline loops: CDR1 SQVTM, CDR2 ANQGSEA. CDR3 in DNA: TGCAGCGTTGTCGAACTAGCCGCCTACAATGAGCAGTTCTTC. Its translation: CSVVELAAYNEQFF.

This clone was seen once. The sample holds other DNA sequences that translate to the same CDR3. The chain is built from TRBV6-5 and TRBJ1-5; D might be TRBD1 (5 bases). Looked up from germline, CDR1 is MNHEY and CDR2 is SVGAGI. The CDR3 is made up of 15 amino acids. The V end was cut by 8 bases, the J end by 0 bases, with 14 bases between. CDR3 nucleotides: TGTGCCAGCGGGTGGACGGGGGATAGCAATCAGCCCCAGCATTTT. Protein product: CASGWTGDSNQPQHF.

The chain links TRBV5-5 to TRBJ1-1; no reliable D call. In germline, CDR1 is SGHKS, CDR2 YYEKEE (reference sequence). CDR3 length: 14 residues. Trimming removed 0 bases at V and 1 base at J, with 7 bases between. The CDR3 nucleotides are TGTGCCAGCAGCTTGGAATGGGGGAACACTGAAGCTTTCTTT. Protein sequence: CASSLEWGNTEAFF.

The rearrangement joins TRBV18 to TRBJ1-4, with 7 bases matching TRBD1. CDR3 length equals 14 residues. The V gene end was trimmed by 6 bases and the J gene end by 3 bases; junction bases not matched to a gene: 4. Germline loops: CDR1 KGHSH, CDR2 LQKENI. The DNA for the CDR3 is TGTGCCAGCTCCCAGGGGGGATCTAATGAAAAACTGTTTTTT. Translation gives CASSQGGSNEKLFF.

The genes are TRBV7-8 and TRBJ2-2; weak D call: TRBD1 (7 bases). This CDR3 has 19 residues. Germline loops: CDR1 SGHVS, CDR2 FQNEAQ. V was clipped by 4 bases and J by 5 bases, with 26 bases between them. The CDR3 coding sequence is TGTGCCAGCAGCTCTTCGACAGGGACGGGACTCGGAGGGACCGGGGAGCTGTTTTTT. Translation: CASSSSTGTGLGGTGELFF.

J is TRBJ2-3 and V is TRBV5-4; 7 nucleotides agree with TRBD2. With 1 base clipped from V and 3 bases from J, the junction kept 11 bases outside the gene matches. Germline V gene data show CDR1 as SGHNT and CDR2 as YYREEE (reference sequence). The CDR3 spans 17 residues. The DNA for the CDR3 is TGTGCCAGCAGCTTGAAGTCGGCGGGAGAACTAACAGATACGCAGTATTTT. It yields the protein CASSLKSAGELTDTQYF.

The chain employs TRBV27 and TRBJ2-7; D unresolved. The CDR3 contains 14 residues. The germline V gene encodes CDR1 MNHEY and CDR2 SMNVEV (reference sequence). Trimming pared 0 bases from V and 3 bases from J, leaving 9 bases between. The CDR3 sequence is CASSLSWANYEQYF. The CDR3 bases are TGTGCCAGCAGTTTATCGTGGGCCAACTACGAGCAGTACTTC.